The 29 T cell receptor beta chains in this list originate from one sample, sequenced in a study of blood T cells in healthy people across ages (dated by TCRdb to between 2015 and 2016). Library preparation was by 5' RACE. The instrument was an Illumina HiSeq 2500. A second PCR of roughly 7 to 12 cycles was run with a J-beta primer mix and a sample-barcoded 5' primer. TCRdb ran its own pipeline on the public reads, namely fastp trimming at Q25 and MiXCR clone calling, and kept in-frame beta chains. CDR3 protein sequences are deduplicated, and each keeps its most common genes and DNA. This sample holds about 1.7 million distinct CDR3 sequences; 28% were observed only once. 7.7% of the sample is taken by the ten largest. Sequencing input: blood. All receptors come from a woman in her thirties in good health.

This clonotype was picked up a small number of times. The chain employs TRBV5-5 and TRBJ2-6, with D perhaps matching TRBD2 (6 bases). Germline CDR1 and CDR2: SGHKS and YYEKEE (reference sequence). This CDR3 is 17 amino acids long. V gave up 2 bases and J gave up 1 base, with 13 bases separating them. This CDR3 reads CASSFLAGKSGANVLTF. CDR3 coding DNA: TGTGCCAGCAGCTTTTTGGCGGGGAAGTCTGGGGCCAACGTCCTGACTTTC.

The sample holds a few counts of this clonotype. The rearrangement joins TRBV6-6 to TRBJ1-3; possible D gene TRBD1, 5 bases. The CDR3 consists of 14 residues. Deletions cut 2 bases from V and 1 base from J, with 6 bases between. Germline assignment: CDR1 MNHNY and CDR2 SVGAGI (reference sequence). CDR3 coding DNA: TGTGCCAGCAGTTACGGGGGATCTGGAAACACCATATATTTT. Its translation: CASSYGGSGNTIYF.

This clonotype has just a few counts. The genes are TRBV10-1 and TRBJ1-2; no clear D gene. V lost 3 bases, J lost 5 bases, and 13 bases lay in between. This CDR3 is 14 amino acids long. Germline loops: CDR1 WNHNN, CDR2 SYGVQD (reference sequence). CDR3 coding DNA: TGCGCCAGCAGTGACTTCGAAGATCCTTATGGCTACACCTTC. It is translated as CASSDFEDPYGYTF.

This clonotype appeared many times. V and J are TRBV7-6 and TRBJ2-7; 11 nucleotides match TRBD2. V lost 1 base, J lost 6 bases, and 8 bases stayed unmatched. The CDR3 is 16 residues long. The germline V gene encodes CDR1 SGHVS and CDR2 FNYEAQ. Here the CDR3 DNA reads TGTGCCAGCAGCTTAGGGGTAGCGGGGGGGCCGACCGAGCAGTACTTC. Its translation is CASSLGVAGGPTEQYF.

This clonotype appeared a few times. The chain has TRBV6-6 and TRBJ1-5; D gene ambiguous. Trimming left V 1 base short and J 0 bases short, with 1 base between. Germline V gene lookup returns CDR1 MNHNY and CDR2 SVGAGI (reference sequence). The CDR3 has 13 amino acids. CDR3 in amino acids: CASSYFSNQPQHF. CDR3 sequence (DNA): TGTGCCAGCAGTTACTTTAGCAATCAGCCCCAGCATTTT.

This sequence joins TRBV3-1 and TRBJ1-1; the D gene is possibly TRBD1 (6 bases). There are 13 residues in the CDR3. Per germline, CDR1 LGHDT and CDR2 YNNKEL (reference sequence). Trimming pared 6 bases from V and 3 bases from J, leaving 11 bases between. The DNA of the CDR3 is TGTGCCAGCAGGCTACAGGGAGACACTGAAGCTTTCTTT. It encodes CASRLQGDTEAFF.

The chain couples TRBV5-1 to TRBJ2-1; 8 bases agree with TRBD1. There are 16 residues in the CDR3. Looked up from germline, CDR1 is SGHRS and CDR2 is YFSETQ. Germline trimming cut 0 bases from V and 3 bases from J; bases unmatched to any gene: 5. CDR3 DNA sequence: TGCGCCAGCAGCTTGGGGACAGGGAGAATCTACAATGAGCAGTTCTTC. Translated, it gives CASSLGTGRIYNEQFF.

This clonotype was seen a few times. The CDR3 bases are TGTGCCAGCAGTGACCCAGGACGGCTAGGGGAGACCCAGTACTTC. Translation: CASSDPGRLGETQYF. This chain connects TRBV25-1 to TRBJ2-5, with D unclear. V was shortened by 3 bases and J by 5 bases, with 16 bases between the two germline ends. In germline, CDR1 is MGHDK, CDR2 SYGVNS. This CDR3 is 15 amino acids long.

This clonotype has at least ten counts. A junction end diverges from the germline sequence, so it may reflect a read error. This CDR3 reads CASSPDRLNTEAFF. CDR3 coding DNA: TGCGCCAGCAGCCCGGACCGTTTGAACACTGAAGCTTTCTTT. V usage is TRBV12-3 or TRBV12-4 and J usage is TRBJ1-1; D is unresolved. The CDR3 is made up of 14 amino acids.

This sequence joins TRBV20-1 and TRBJ2-6, with 8 bases matching TRBD1. With 3 bases clipped from V and 1 base from J, the junction kept 11 bases outside the gene matches. Looked up from germline, CDR1 is DFQATT and CDR2 is SNEGSKA (reference sequence). The CDR3 is 18 amino acids. Here the CDR3 DNA reads TGCAGTGCTAGGACCATTGGACAGGGATCTTCTGGGGCCAACGTCCTGACTTTC. Amino acid sequence: CSARTIGQGSSGANVLTF.

The V gene is TRBV20-1, the J gene TRBJ1-2; D gene uncertain. The CDR3 is 14 residues long. V was pared by 0 bases and J by 2 bases, with 10 bases between. Looked up from germline, CDR1 is DFQATT and CDR2 is SNEGSKA (reference sequence). The CDR3 sequence: CSAREGRTNYGYTF. In DNA form, the CDR3 reads TGCAGTGCTAGAGAAGGACGGACCAACTATGGCTACACCTTC.

The V gene is TRBV7-8, the J gene TRBJ2-3, with a weak D call TRBD2 (5 bases). The CDR3 covers 14 residues. Trimming removed 5 bases from V and 6 bases from J, with 15 bases in between. Germline V gene sequence: CDR1 SGHVS, CDR2 FQNEAQ. The CDR3 bases are TGTGCCAGCAGCCGCCAAGGGAGCGTTGATACGCAGTATTTT. It yields the protein CASSRQGSVDTQYF.

This clonotype was detected a few times. The V and J genes are TRBV5-1 and TRBJ2-2, with 7 bases aligning to TRBD1. The germline V gene encodes CDR1 SGHRS and CDR2 YFSETQ. CDR3 length equals 14 residues. V lost 3 bases and J lost 4; bases outside the gene matches: 3. This CDR3 reads CASSSGTATGELFF. In nucleotides, the CDR3 is TGCGCCAGCAGCTCCGGGACAGCCACCGGGGAGCTGTTTTTT.

This clonotype appeared many times. V and J are TRBV12-3 or TRBV12-4 and TRBJ2-5, with 7 bases lining up with TRBD2. The trim removed 5 bases at V and 4 bases at J, leaving 7 bases unmatched. This CDR3 is 14 amino acids long. CDR3 sequence reads: CASSAGRKVETQYF. CDR3 coding DNA: TGTGCCAGCAGTGCCGGGAGGAAGGTAGAGACCCAGTACTTC.

For this clonotype: Since a much larger clone is just one base distant, this may be a read error. Given the absence of the conserved phenylalanine or tryptophan at the CDR3 end, a read error is likely. The V and J genes are TRBV5-1 and TRBJ2-7, with a weak D call TRBD1 (5 bases). V was clipped by 5 bases and J by 0 bases, with 15 bases between them. Germline CDR1 reads SGHRS; CDR2 reads YFSETQ. The length of the CDR3 is 15 residues. The CDR3 is CASSFGHRDSYEQYC. In DNA form, the CDR3 reads TGCGCCAGCAGTTTCGGACACCGCGACTCCTACGAGCAGTACTGC.

This clonotype was recorded many times. This chain uses TRBV7-9 with TRBJ2-1; D ambiguous. The germline V gene encodes CDR1 SEHNR and CDR2 FQNEAQ (reference sequence). V was cut by 5 bases and J by 4 bases, with 21 bases left in between. This CDR3 spans 17 amino acids. The CDR3 is CASSLRKSPRLYNEQFF. Here the CDR3 DNA reads TGTGCCAGCAGCCTAAGGAAGAGCCCTCGACTTTACAATGAGCAGTTCTTC.

This clonotype was counted only a few times. One junction end disagrees with the germline gene, perhaps due to a read error. The rearrangement uses TRBV5-1 and TRBJ2-3; 10 bases align to TRBD2. The CDR3 extends over 14 amino acids. Germline V CDR1 and CDR2: SGHRS, YFSETQ. The CDR3 DNA reads as TGCGCCAACAGCTTGGAACTAGCGGGATATACGCAGTATTTT. Residues: CANSLELAGYTQYF.

The chain's CDR3 is CSVDGRLSTDTQYF. Here the CDR3 DNA reads TGCAGCGTTGATGGCAGACTAAGCACAGATACGCAGTATTTT. The V call is TRBV29-1, the J call TRBJ2-3, with TRBD2 as a possible D gene (5 bases). The V and J ends lost 3 bases and 0 bases respectively, with 10 bases between them. CDR1 and CDR2 (germline): SQVTM, ANQGSEA. The CDR3 extends over 14 amino acids.

There are a few counts of this clonotype. The genes are TRBV28 and TRBJ1-4; 9 bases align to TRBD1. The germline CDR1 and CDR2 sequences are MDHEN and SYDVKM. CDR3 length: 18 amino acids. The ends lost 6 bases at V and 3 bases at J; junction bases unmatched: 14. Here the CDR3 reads CASREYRDRVAANEKLFF. In DNA, the CDR3 is TGTGCCAGCAGAGAGTACCGGGACAGGGTGGCCGCTAATGAAAAACTGTTTTTT.

This clonotype occurred many times. The chain links TRBV14 to TRBJ1-2; tentative D call: TRBD1 (5 bases). The CDR3 is 12 amino acids. Germline values: CDR1 SGHDN, CDR2 FVKESK. The V gene lost 0 bases and the J gene lost 6 bases, with 5 bases spanning the gap. CDR3 coding DNA: TGTGCCAGCAGCCAAGAGGGGGATGGCTACACCTTC. Amino acid sequence: CASSQEGDGYTF.

This clonotype was detected only a few times. This chain joins TRBV7-2 and TRBJ1-5; D uncertain. This CDR3 has 13 amino acids. From germline, CDR1 is SGHTA and CDR2 FQGNSA. V lost 6 bases and J lost 6, with 12 bases in between. CDR3 coding DNA: TGTGCCAGCAGTCCAAACGAAGGTCAGCCCCAGCATTTT. This sequence encodes CASSPNEGQPQHF.

This clonotype was found a few times. The gene calls are TRBV20-1 and TRBJ1-1; 7 bases match TRBD1. Losses at the gene ends were 7 bases for V and 6 bases for J; bases not matched to a gene: 11. Germline lookup yields CDR1 DFQATT and CDR2 SNEGSKA (reference sequence). The CDR3 is 13 residues long. In DNA, the CDR3 is TGCAGTGTCGAGACAACAGGGGTCGCTGAAGCTTTCTTT. This codes for CSVETTGVAEAFF.

In its sample, this clonotype was seen a few times. This sequence may be a read error, since a much larger clone differs from it by one base. For the CDR3, the DNA is TGCGTCAGCAGCACCACAGGGGCTGGGGCCAACGTCCTGACTTTC. Translation gives CVSSTTGAGANVLTF. The chain couples TRBV5-1 to TRBJ2-6; 7 nucleotides align to TRBD1. There are 15 residues in the CDR3. In germline, CDR1 is SGHRS, CDR2 YFSETQ.

This clonotype has only a few counts. The rearrangement links TRBV6-6 to TRBJ1-5; a possible D gene is TRBD1 (5 bases). Germline V gives CDR1 MNHNY, CDR2 SVGAGI (reference sequence). This CDR3 comprises 16 residues. In nucleotides, the CDR3 is TGTGCTAGCGCCGGGGCGCACAGGTCTTACAATCAGCCCCAGCATTTT. It is translated as CASAGAHRSYNQPQHF.

This clonotype was counted many times. The CDR3 coding sequence is TGCAGCGTTGTGACGGACTCCTACGAGCAGTACTTC. Protein product: CSVVTDSYEQYF. This chain connects TRBV29-1 to TRBJ2-7, with D unresolved. Trimming left V 4 bases short and J 0 bases short, with 7 bases between. The V gene's germline CDR1 is SQVTM and CDR2 ANQGSEA. The CDR3 runs 12 residues.

In regard to this clonotype: An end of the junction differs from the germline gene, which may be a read error. The chain joins TRBV27 to TRBJ2-7, with D maybe TRBD2 (5 bases). CDR1 and CDR2 (germline): MNHEY, SMNVEV (reference sequence). The CDR3 contains 16 residues. This CDR3 is CAGSPLRHSGDYEQYF. Written as DNA, the CDR3 is TGTGCCGGCAGTCCACTTCGTCACAGCGGTGACTACGAGCAGTACTTC.

This clonotype was observed at least ten times. The chain joins TRBV6-6 to TRBJ2-7, with D perhaps TRBD1 (6 bases). The CDR3 has 12 residues. CDR1 is MNHNY, CDR2 SVGAGI, per germline (reference sequence). V gave up 6 bases and J gave up 5 bases, with 11 bases separating them. CDR3 DNA: TGTGCCAGCAGATCCTCAGGGGACGAGCAGTACTTC. Its protein is CASRSSGDEQYF.

Here the CDR3 DNA reads TGTGCCAGCAGCTTAGGTGGGCAGGATAACAATCAGCCCCAGCATTTT. Protein product: CASSLGGQDNNQPQHF. J is TRBJ1-5 and V is TRBV7-2; D remains ambiguous. The germline gives CDR1 SGHTA, CDR2 FQGNSA. There are 16 residues in the CDR3. Trimming left V 1 base short and J 3 bases short, with 13 bases between.

This clonotype was counted between two and nine times. V and J are TRBV9 and TRBJ2-3; tentatively, D is TRBD1 (6 bases). CDR1 is SGDLS, CDR2 YYNGEE, per germline. The length of the CDR3 is 16 residues. V lost 3 bases and J lost 0, with 14 bases in between. CDR3 sequence: CASSARSRGSTDTQYF. Written as DNA, the CDR3 is TGTGCCAGCAGCGCCCGCTCTAGGGGGAGCACAGATACGCAGTATTTT.